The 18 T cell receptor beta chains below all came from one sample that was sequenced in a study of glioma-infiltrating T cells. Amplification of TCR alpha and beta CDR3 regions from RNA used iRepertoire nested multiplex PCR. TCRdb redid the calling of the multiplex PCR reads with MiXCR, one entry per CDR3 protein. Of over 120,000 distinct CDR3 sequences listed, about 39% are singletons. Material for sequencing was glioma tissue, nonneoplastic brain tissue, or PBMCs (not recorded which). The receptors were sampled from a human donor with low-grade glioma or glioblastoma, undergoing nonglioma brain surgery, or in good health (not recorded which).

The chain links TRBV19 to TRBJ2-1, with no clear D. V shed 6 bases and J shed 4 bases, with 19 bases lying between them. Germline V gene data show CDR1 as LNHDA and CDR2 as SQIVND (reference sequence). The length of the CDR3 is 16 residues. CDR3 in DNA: TGTGCCAGTAGCCCCCTATCGTTAAGTTTATACAATGAGCAGTTCTTC. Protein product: CASSPLSLSLYNEQFF.

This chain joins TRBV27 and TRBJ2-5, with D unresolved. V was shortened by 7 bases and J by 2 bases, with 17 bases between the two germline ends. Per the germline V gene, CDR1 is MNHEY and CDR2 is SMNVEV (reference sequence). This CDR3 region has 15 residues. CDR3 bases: TGTGCCAGCACATGGAGTAGCAGGAGTCAAGAGACCCAGTACTTC. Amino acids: CASTWSSRSQETQYF.

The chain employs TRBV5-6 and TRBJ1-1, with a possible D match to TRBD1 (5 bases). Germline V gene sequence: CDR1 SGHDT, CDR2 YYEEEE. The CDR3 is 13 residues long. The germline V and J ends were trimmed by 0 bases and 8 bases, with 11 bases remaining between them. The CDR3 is CASSLGGLREAFF. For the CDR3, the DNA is TGTGCCAGCAGCTTGGGGGGACTGAGGGAAGCTTTCTTT.

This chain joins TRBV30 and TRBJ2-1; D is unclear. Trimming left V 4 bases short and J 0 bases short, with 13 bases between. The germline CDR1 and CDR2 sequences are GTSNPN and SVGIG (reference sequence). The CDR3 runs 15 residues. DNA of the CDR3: TGTGCCTGGATCCCGGGTCCCAGCTCCTACAATGAGCAGTTCTTC. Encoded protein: CAWIPGPSSYNEQFF.

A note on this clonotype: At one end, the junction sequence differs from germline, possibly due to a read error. CDR3 region: CASSYSIPRHGGGGAYSSPLHF. DNA of the CDR3: TGTGCCAGCAGTTACTCGATACCCCGACACGGGGGGGGAGGCGCCTATAGTTCACCCCTCCACTTT. This chain uses TRBV6-6 with TRBJ1-6; a possible D gene is TRBD1 (5 bases). The CDR3 runs 22 residues. The V gene's germline CDR1 is MNHNY and CDR2 SVGAGI (reference sequence).

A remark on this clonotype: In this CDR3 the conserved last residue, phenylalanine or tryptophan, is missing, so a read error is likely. The CDR3 here is CASGLAWQYL. The CDR3 coding sequence is TGTGCCAGCGGGTTAGCTTGGCAGTACCTC. The V gene is TRBV2, the J gene TRBJ2-7; D ambiguous. This CDR3 is built from 10 residues. V was shortened by 8 bases and J by 9 bases, with 11 bases between the two germline ends. In germline, CDR1 is SNHLY, CDR2 FYNNEI.

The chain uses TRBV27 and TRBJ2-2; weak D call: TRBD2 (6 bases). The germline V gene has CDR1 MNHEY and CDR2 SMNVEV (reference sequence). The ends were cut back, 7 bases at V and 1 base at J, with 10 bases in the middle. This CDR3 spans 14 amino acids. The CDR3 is CASKASENTGELFF. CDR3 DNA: TGTGCCAGCAAGGCTAGCGAGAACACCGGGGAGCTGTTTTTT.

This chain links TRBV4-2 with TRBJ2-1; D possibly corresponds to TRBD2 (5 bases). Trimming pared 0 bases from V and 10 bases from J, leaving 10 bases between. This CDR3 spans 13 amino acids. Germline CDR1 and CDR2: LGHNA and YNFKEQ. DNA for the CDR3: TGTGCCAGCAGCCAAGATTCTAAGCGGGAGCAGTTCTTC. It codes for CASSQDSKREQFF.

CDR3 protein: CASSLSPGIPYEQYF. The CDR3 region has the DNA TGTGCCAGCAGCTTATCCCCAGGGATTCCCTACGAGCAGTACTTC. The chain employs TRBV7-9 and TRBJ2-1, with TRBD1 as a possible D gene (5 bases). The J call may be in error: the DNA end matches TRBJ2-7 better. CDR3 length: 15 residues. Germline CDR1 SEHNR, CDR2 FQNEAQ (reference sequence).

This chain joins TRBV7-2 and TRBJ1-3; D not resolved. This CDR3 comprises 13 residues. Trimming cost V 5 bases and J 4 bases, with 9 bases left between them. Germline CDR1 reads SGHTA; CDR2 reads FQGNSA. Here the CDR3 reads CASSMTWGNTIYF. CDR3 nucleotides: TGTGCCAGCAGCATGACATGGGGAAACACCATATATTTT.

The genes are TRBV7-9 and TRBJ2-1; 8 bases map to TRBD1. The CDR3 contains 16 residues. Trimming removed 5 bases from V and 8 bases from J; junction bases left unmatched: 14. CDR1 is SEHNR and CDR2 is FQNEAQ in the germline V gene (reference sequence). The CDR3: CASSHRRQGLFDEQFF. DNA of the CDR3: TGTGCCAGCAGCCATCGCAGACAGGGGCTTTTCGATGAGCAGTTCTTC.

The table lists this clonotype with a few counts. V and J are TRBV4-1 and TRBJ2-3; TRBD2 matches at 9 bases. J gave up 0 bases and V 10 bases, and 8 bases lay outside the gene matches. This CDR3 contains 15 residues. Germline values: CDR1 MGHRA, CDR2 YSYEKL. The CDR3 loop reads CATSSGGTSTDTQYF. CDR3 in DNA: TGCGCCACCTCCAGCGGGGGGACTAGCACAGATACGCAGTATTTT.

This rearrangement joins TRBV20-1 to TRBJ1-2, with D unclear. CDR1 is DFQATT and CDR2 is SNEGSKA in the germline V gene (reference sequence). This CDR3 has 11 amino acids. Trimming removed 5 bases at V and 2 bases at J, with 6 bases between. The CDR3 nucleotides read TGCAGTGCTGCCATCAACTATGGCTACACCTTC. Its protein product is CSAAINYGYTF.

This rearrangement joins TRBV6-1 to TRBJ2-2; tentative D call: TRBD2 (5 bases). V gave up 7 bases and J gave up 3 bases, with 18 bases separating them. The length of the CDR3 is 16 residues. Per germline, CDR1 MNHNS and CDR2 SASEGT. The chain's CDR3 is CASKTTTSDDTGELFF. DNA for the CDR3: TGTGCCAGCAAAACAACTACTAGTGACGACACCGGGGAGCTGTTTTTT.

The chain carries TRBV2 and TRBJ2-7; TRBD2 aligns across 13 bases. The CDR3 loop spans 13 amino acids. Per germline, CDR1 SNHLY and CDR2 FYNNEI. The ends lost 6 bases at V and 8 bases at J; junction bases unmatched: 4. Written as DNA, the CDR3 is TGTGCCAGCAGGGGACTAGCGGGAAACAAGCAGTACTTC. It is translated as CASRGLAGNKQYF.

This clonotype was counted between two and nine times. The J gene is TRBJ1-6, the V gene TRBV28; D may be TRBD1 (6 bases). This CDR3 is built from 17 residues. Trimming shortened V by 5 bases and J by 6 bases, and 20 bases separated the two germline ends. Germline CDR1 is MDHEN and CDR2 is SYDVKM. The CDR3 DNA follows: TGTGCCAGCAGTACACAGGGTTTACTAGTGGCTAATTCACCCCTCCACTTT. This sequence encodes CASSTQGLLVANSPLHF.

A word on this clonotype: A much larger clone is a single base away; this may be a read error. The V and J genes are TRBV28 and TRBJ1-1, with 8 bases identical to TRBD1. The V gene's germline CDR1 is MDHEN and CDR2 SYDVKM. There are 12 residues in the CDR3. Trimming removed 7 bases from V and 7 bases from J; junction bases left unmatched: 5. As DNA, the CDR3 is TGTGCCAGCAAGACAGGGGTGAATGAAGCTTTCTTT. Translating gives CASKTGVNEAFF.

DNA of the CDR3: TGTGCCAGTAGTTCCCACGGGGGCAAGAACCGGCCCCAGCATTTT. Protein: CASSSHGGKNRPQHF. The chain links TRBV19 to TRBJ1-5; D possibly corresponds to TRBD1 (6 bases). CDR1 is LNHDA, CDR2 SQIVND, per germline (reference sequence). V lost 5 bases, J lost 9 bases, and 20 bases lay in between. The CDR3 sequence is 15 residues long.